The 15 T cell receptor beta chains below all came from one sample that was sequenced in a study of CD8 T cell repertoires and HIV-1 epitope variants. Their antigen targets remain unknown. Profiling relied on immunoSEQ multiplex PCR, and the TCRdb table lists in-frame clones only, not all of them. Of thousands of clones in the sample, around 67% were seen once. The sequenced sample was cultured CD8+ T cells derived from PBMCs. The receptors originated from a male donor with HIV.

The chain has TRBV7-9 and TRBJ2-1; 10 nucleotides agree with TRBD2. From germline, CDR1 is SEHNR and CDR2 FQNEAQ (reference sequence). The CDR3 is 15 amino acids. V trimming: 7 bases; J trimming: 4 bases; junction bases outside the gene matches: 7. This CDR3 reads CASIRAGGLYNEQFF. Written as DNA, the CDR3 is TGTGCCAGCATCCGAGCGGGAGGGCTATACAATGAGCAGTTCTTC. The whole variable domain, remainder taken from reference TRBV7-9 and TRBJ2-1, is DTGVSQNPRHKITKRGQNVTFRCDPISEHNRLYWYRQTLGQGPEFLTYFQNEAQLEKSRLLSDRFSAERPKGSFSTLEIQRTEQGDSAMYLCASIRAGGLYNEQFFGPGTRLTVL.

This clone has more than one count but fewer than ten. The chain uses TRBV19 and TRBJ1-2; 7 bases line up with TRBD1. The junction had 7 bases not matched to a gene; V was cut back by 3 bases and J by 3 bases. Germline-derived CDR1 and CDR2 are LNHDA and SQIVND (reference sequence). The CDR3 spans 15 residues. CDR3 sequence reads: CASSILRQGDYGYTF. The CDR3 DNA is TGTGCCAGTAGTATTCTGAGACAGGGCGACTATGGCTACACCTTC.

The chain uses TRBV5-5 and TRBJ1-3, with 11 bases aligning to TRBD1. The CDR3 runs 14 residues. J lost 8 bases, V lost 4 bases, and 5 bases had no gene match. The germline gives CDR1 SGHKS, CDR2 YYEKEE (reference sequence). The CDR3 coding sequence is TGTGCCAGCAGCCAGGACAGGGGGCGCGACACCATATATTTT. It translates to CASSQDRGRDTIYF.

V usage is TRBV6-1 and J usage is TRBJ2-7; the D is unclear. CDR3 length: 14 residues. V was clipped by 0 bases and J by 4 bases, with 10 bases between them. Germline V gives CDR1 MNHNS, CDR2 SASEGT. This CDR3 reads CASSEARKGYEQYF. In DNA, the CDR3 is TGTGCCAGCAGTGAAGCGCGGAAAGGGTACGAGCAGTACTTC.

The chain recombines TRBV6-5 with TRBJ1-1; D is perhaps TRBD1 (6 bases). Germline loops: CDR1 MNHEY, CDR2 SVGAGI. The V end was cut by 7 bases, the J end by 1 base, with 16 bases between. The CDR3 is 15 residues long. The CDR3 is CASIEGGAANTEAFF. The CDR3, as DNA: TGTGCCAGCATCGAGGGGGGGGCGGCGAACACTGAAGCTTTCTTT.

The chain carries TRBV9 and TRBJ2-7; D is ambiguous. Germline V gene data show CDR1 as SGDLS and CDR2 as YYNGEE. V lost 0 bases and J 6 bases, leaving 16 bases between the germline ends. The CDR3 runs 15 residues. CDR3 sequence reads: CASSVAPGPSGEQYF. The CDR3 coding sequence is TGTGCCAGCAGCGTAGCCCCCGGCCCCTCGGGCGAGCAGTACTTC.

The chain recombines TRBV2 with TRBJ2-7; D is unclear. V was pared by 3 bases and J by 3 bases, with 12 bases between. The CDR3 spans 14 residues. Germline lookup yields CDR1 SNHLY and CDR2 FYNNEI. The CDR3 protein is CASSDELEIYEQYF. The CDR3, as DNA: TGTGCCAGCAGTGACGAGCTCGAGATCTACGAGCAGTACTTC.

This chain uses TRBV30 with TRBJ1-1, with 7 bases aligning to TRBD1. V was clipped by 5 bases and J by 7 bases; unmatched bases: 4. The CDR3 sequence is 11 residues long. The germline V gene has CDR1 GTSNPN and CDR2 SVGIG (reference sequence). The CDR3: CAWDGTVEAFF. CDR3 sequence (DNA): TGTGCCTGGGACGGGACAGTTGAAGCTTTCTTT.

This clone was detected once. The chain couples TRBV19 to TRBJ1-5, with TRBD1 identical over 7 bases. The trim removed 5 bases at V and 0 bases at J, leaving 4 bases unmatched. The CDR3 totals 15 residues. CDR1 and CDR2 from the germline V gene are LNHDA and SQIVND (reference sequence). CDR3 residues: CASSGQEYSNQPQHF. The CDR3, as DNA: TGTGCCAGTAGTGGACAGGAGTATAGCAATCAGCCCCAGCATTTT.

Concerning this clone itself: An end of the junction differs from the germline gene, which may be a read error. The chain employs TRBV7-7 and TRBJ2-5, with 7 bases that match TRBD2. This CDR3 is 15 amino acids long. Germline CDR1 reads SSHAT; CDR2 reads FNYEAQ (reference sequence). The CDR3 sequence: CASSLTVAGEETQYF. CDR3 coding DNA: TGTGCTAGCAGCTTAACGGTGGCGGGAGAAGAGACCCAGTACTTC. Filled out from reference TRBV7-7 and TRBJ2-5, the complete variable domain reads GAGVSQSPRYKVTKRGQDVTLRCDPISSHATLYWYQQALGQGPEFLTYFNYEAQPDKSGLPSDRFSAERPEGSISTLTIQRTEQRDSAMYRCASSLTVAGEETQYFGPGTRLLVL.

This clone was detected a few times. The V and J genes are TRBV19 and TRBJ1-2; no firm D call. Germline V gene data show CDR1 as LNHDA and CDR2 as SQIVND (reference sequence). The CDR3 totals 15 residues. The germline V and J ends were trimmed by 8 bases and 0 bases, with 16 bases remaining between them. CDR3 sequence reads: CASRGLAASNYGYTF. The CDR3 region has the DNA TGTGCCAGTCGGGGTCTAGCGGCCTCTAACTATGGCTACACCTTC.

The genes are TRBV2 and TRBJ1-1, with 7 bases matching TRBD1. The J segment lost 5 bases and the V segment lost 0 bases, leaving 6 bases of the junction unmatched. CDR3 length equals 15 residues. The V gene's germline CDR1 is SNHLY and CDR2 FYNNEI. In nucleotides, the CDR3 is TGTGCCAGCAGTGAAGCAGGGACAGCCGGGACTGAAGCTTTCTTT. Protein: CASSEAGTAGTEAFF. Supplemented by reference TRBV2 and TRBJ1-1, the full variable domain reads EPEVTQTPSHQVTQMGQEVILRCVPISNHLYFYWYRQILGQKVEFLVSFYNNEISEKSEIFDDQFSVERPDGSNFTLKIRSTKLEDSAMYFCASSEAGTAGTEAFFGQGTRLTVV.

The rearrangement uses TRBV2 and TRBJ1-2; D gene unclear. This CDR3 has 11 residues. Looked up from germline, CDR1 is SNHLY and CDR2 is FYNNEI. Trimming cost V 5 bases and J 4 bases, with 5 bases left between them. Here the CDR3 reads CASSLGYGYTF. The CDR3, as DNA: TGTGCCAGCAGTTTAGGCTATGGCTACACCTTC.

V gene TRBV28 combines with J gene TRBJ1-2; a weak D match, TRBD1 (6 bases). The CDR3 extends over 13 amino acids. V shed 3 bases and J shed 6 bases, with 11 bases lying between them. The germline gives CDR1 MDHEN, CDR2 SYDVKM. CDR3 sequence: CASSFYAGDGYTF. As DNA, the CDR3 is TGTGCCAGCAGTTTCTACGCAGGGGATGGCTACACCTTC.

The rearrangement joins TRBV15 to TRBJ2-7; 7 bases agree with TRBD1. V lost 1 base to trimming and J lost 2 bases; unmatched junction nucleotides: 2. CDR1 LNHNV and CDR2 YYDKDF come from the germline V gene (reference sequence). The CDR3 has 14 residues. CDR3: CATSRVRGPYEQYF. DNA for the CDR3: TGTGCCACCAGCAGAGTTAGGGGGCCCTACGAGCAGTACTTC.